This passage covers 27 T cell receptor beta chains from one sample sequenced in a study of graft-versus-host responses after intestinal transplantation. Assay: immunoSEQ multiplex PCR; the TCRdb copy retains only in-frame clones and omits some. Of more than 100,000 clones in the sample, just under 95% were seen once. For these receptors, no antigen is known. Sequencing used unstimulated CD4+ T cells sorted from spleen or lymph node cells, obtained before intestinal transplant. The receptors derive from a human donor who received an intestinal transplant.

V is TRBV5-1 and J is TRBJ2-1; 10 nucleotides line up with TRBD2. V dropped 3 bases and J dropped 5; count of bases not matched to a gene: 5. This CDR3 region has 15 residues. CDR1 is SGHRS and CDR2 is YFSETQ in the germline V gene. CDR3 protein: CASSSGLATNNEQFF. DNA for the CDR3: TGCGCCAGCAGCTCGGGACTAGCGACAAACAATGAGCAGTTCTTC.

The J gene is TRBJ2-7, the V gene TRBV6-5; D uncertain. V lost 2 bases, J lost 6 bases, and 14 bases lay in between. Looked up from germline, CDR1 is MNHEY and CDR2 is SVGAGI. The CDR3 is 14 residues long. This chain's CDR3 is CASSYRRTSGEQYF. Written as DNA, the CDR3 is TGTGCCAGCAGTTACAGGCGGACCTCGGGCGAGCAGTACTTC.

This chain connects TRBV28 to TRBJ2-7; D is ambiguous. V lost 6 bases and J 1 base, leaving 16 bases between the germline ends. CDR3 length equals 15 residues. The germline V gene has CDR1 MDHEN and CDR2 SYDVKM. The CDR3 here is CASRRTAAGSYEQYF. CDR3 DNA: TGTGCCAGCAGGCGAACGGCCGCCGGTTCCTACGAGCAGTACTTC.

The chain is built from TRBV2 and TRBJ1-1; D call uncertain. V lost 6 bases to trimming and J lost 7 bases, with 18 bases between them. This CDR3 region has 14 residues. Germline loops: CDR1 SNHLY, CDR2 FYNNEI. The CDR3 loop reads CASSPERETGEAFF. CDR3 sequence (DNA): TGTGCCAGCAGCCCAGAAAGGGAAACGGGTGAAGCTTTCTTT. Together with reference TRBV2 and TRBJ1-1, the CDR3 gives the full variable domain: EPEVTQTPSHQVTQMGQEVILRCVPISNHLYFYWYRQILGQKVEFLVSFYNNEISEKSEIFDDQFSVERPDGSNFTLKIRSTKLEDSAMYFCASSPERETGEAFFGQGTRLTVV.

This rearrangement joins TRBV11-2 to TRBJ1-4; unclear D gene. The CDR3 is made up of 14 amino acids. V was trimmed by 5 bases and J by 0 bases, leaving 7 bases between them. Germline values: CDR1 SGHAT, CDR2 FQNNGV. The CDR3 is CASSLFSTNEKLFF. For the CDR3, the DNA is TGTGCCAGCAGCCTGTTTTCAACTAATGAAAAACTGTTTTTT.

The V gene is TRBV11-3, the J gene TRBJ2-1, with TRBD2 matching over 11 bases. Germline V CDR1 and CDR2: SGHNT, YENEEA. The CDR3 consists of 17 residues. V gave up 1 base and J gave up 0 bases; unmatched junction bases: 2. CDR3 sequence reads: CASSLGLAGSSYNEQFF. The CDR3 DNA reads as TGTGCCAGCAGCTTAGGACTAGCGGGAAGCTCCTACAATGAGCAGTTCTTC.

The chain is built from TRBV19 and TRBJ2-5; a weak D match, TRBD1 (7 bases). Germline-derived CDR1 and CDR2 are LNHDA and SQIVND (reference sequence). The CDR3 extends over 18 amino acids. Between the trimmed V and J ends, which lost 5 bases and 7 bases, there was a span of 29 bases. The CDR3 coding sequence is TGTGCCAGTAGTCTAAGGGCAGGGGGGTCGGAATTAAGAGCGACCCAGTACTTC. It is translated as CASSLRAGGSELRATQYF.

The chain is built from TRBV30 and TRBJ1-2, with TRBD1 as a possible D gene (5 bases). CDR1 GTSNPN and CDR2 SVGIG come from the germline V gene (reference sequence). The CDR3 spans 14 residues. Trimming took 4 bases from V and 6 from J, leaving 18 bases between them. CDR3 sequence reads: CAWTTPSGRNGYTF. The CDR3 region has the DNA TGTGCCTGGACCACCCCGTCAGGGCGAAATGGCTACACCTTC.

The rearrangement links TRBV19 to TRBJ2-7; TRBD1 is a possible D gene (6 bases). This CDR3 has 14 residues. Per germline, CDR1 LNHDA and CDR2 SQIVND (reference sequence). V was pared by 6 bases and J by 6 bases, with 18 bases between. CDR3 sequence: CASSRDILSREQYF. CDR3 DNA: TGTGCCAGTAGCCGGGACATTCTTTCGCGCGAGCAGTACTTC.

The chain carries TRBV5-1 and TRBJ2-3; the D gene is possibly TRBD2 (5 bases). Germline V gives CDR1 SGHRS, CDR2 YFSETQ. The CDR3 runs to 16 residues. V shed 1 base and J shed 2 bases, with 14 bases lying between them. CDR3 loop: CASSLSRGSYTDTQYF. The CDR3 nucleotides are TGCGCCAGCAGCTTGAGCCGGGGTTCCTACACAGATACGCAGTATTTT.

This CDR3 reads CASSAREQYF. The CDR3, as DNA: TGTGCCAGCAGTGCCCGGGAGCAGTACTTC. The chain combines TRBV2 with TRBJ2-7; D is ambiguous. The CDR3 length is 10 residues. The germline V and J ends were trimmed by 4 bases and 7 bases, with 5 bases remaining between them. Germline values: CDR1 SNHLY, CDR2 FYNNEI.

The CDR3 spells CASSVGQQPYATQYF. CDR3 nucleotide sequence: TGTGCCAGCAGTGTAGGACAGCAGCCCTATGCGACCCAGTACTTC. The chain links TRBV6-1 to TRBJ2-5; TRBD1 is a possible D gene (6 bases). CDR1 is MNHNS and CDR2 is SASEGT in the germline V gene. The CDR3 loop spans 15 amino acids. V lost 4 bases and J lost 7, with 19 bases in between.

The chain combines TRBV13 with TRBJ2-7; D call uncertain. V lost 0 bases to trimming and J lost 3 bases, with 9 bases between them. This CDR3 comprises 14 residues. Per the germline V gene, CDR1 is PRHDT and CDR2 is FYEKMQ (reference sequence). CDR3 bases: TGTGCCAGCAGCTTAGGGCAGACCATCTACGAGCAGTACTTC. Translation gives CASSLGQTIYEQYF.

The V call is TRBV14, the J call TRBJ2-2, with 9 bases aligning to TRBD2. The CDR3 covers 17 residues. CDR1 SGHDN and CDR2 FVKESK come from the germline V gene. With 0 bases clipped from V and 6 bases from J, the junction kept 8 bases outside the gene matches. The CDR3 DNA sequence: TGTGCCAGCAGCCAAGATCGAGTTAGCGGGAGCCCCGGGGAGCTGTTTTTT. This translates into CASSQDRVSGSPGELFF.

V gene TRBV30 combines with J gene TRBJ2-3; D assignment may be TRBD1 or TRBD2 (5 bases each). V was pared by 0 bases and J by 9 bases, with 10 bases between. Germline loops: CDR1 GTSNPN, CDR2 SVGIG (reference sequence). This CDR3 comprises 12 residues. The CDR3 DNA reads TGTGCCTGGAGTGTAGAGGGGTGGACGCAGTATTTT. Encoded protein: CAWSVEGWTQYF.

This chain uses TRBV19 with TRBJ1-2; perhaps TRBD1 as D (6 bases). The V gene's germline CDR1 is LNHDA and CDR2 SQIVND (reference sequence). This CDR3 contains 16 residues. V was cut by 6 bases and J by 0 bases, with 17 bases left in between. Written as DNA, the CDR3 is TGTGCCAGTAGCACTCGCCGGGACACCTCTAACTATGGCTACACCTTC. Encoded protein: CASSTRRDTSNYGYTF.

The CDR3 is CASSFSGPYEQYF. The CDR3 DNA is TGTGCCAGCAGTTTTAGCGGACCCTACGAGCAGTACTTC. The V gene is TRBV27, the J gene TRBJ2-7, with D possibly matching TRBD2 (6 bases). The CDR3 covers 13 residues. Between the trimmed V and J ends, which lost 3 bases and 2 bases, there was a span of 8 bases. CDR1 is MNHEY and CDR2 is SMNVEV in the germline V gene (reference sequence).

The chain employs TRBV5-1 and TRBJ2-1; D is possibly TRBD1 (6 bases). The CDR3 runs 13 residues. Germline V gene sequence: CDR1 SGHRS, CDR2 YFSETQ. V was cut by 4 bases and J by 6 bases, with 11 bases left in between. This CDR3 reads CASSTGFLNEQFF. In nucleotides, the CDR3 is TGCGCCAGCAGCACAGGGTTCCTCAATGAGCAGTTCTTC.

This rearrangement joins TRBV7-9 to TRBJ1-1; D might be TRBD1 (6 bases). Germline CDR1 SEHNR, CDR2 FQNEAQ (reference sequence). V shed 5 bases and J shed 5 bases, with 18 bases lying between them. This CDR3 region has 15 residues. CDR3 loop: CASSATGDGLTEAFF. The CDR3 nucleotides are TGTGCCAGCAGCGCGACAGGCGACGGGTTGACTGAAGCTTTCTTT.

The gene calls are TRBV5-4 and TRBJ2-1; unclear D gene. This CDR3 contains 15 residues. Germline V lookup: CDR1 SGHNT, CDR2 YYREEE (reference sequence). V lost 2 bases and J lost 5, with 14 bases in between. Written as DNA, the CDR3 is TGTGCCAGCAGCTTCGACCTGCTCACAGACAATGAGCAGTTCTTC. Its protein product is CASSFDLLTDNEQFF.

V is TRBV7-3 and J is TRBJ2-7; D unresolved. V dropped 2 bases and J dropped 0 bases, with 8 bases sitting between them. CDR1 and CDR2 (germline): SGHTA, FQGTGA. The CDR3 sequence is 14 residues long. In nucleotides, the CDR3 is TGTGCCAGCAGCTTAGATGGCGGCTCCTACGAGCAGTACTTC. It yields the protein CASSLDGGSYEQYF.

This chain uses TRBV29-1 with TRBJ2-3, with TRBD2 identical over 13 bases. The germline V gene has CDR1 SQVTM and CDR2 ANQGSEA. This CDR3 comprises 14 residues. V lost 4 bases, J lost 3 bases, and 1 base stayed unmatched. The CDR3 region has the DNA TGCAGCGTTGGACTAGCGGGAGGAACAGATACGCAGTATTTT. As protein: CSVGLAGGTDTQYF.

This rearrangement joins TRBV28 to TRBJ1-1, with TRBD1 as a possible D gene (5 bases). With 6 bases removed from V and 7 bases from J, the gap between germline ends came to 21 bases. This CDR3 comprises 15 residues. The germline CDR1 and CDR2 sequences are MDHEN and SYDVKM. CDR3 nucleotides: TGTGCCAGCAGCTTGGGGCCCGTTGGGCAGCGTGAAGCTTTCTTT. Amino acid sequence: CASSLGPVGQREAFF.

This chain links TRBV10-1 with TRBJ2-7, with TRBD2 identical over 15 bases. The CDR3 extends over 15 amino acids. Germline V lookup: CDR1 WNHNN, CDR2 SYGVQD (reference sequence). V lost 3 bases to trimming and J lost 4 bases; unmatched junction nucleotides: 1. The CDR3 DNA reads TGCGCCAGCAGTGATGGGACTAGCGGGAGGTACGAGCAGTACTTC. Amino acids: CASSDGTSGRYEQYF.

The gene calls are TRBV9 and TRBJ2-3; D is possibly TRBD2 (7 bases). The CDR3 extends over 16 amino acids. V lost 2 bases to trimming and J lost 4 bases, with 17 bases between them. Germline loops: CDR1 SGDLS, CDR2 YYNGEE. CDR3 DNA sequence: TGTGCCAGCAGCGTCGCAGCGGGACAACGTGCAGATACGCAGTATTTT. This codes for CASSVAAGQRADTQYF. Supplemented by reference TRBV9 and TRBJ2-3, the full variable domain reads DSGVTQTPKHLITATGQRVTLRCSPRSGDLSVYWYQQSLDQGLQFLIQYYNGEERAKGNILERFSAQQFPDLHSELNLSSLELGDSALYFCASSVAAGQRADTQYFGPGTRLTVL.

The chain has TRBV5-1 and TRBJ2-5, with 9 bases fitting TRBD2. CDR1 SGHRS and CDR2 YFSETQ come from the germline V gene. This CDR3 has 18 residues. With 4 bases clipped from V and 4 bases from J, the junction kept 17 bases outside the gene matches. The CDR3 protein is CASSTVAGDNLERETQYF. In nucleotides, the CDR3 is TGCGCCAGCAGCACAGTAGCGGGAGATAATCTCGAGCGAGAGACCCAGTACTTC.

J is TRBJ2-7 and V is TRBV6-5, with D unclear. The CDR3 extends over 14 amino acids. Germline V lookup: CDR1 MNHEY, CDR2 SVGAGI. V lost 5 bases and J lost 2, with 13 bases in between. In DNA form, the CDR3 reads TGTGCCAGCAGTGTGGAGACACTCACCTACGAGCAGTACTTC. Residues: CASSVETLTYEQYF.